This passage covers 2 T cell receptor beta chains from one sample sequenced in a study of Graves' ophthalmopathy and Graves' hyperthyroidism. From RNA, the CDR3 regions of TCR beta chains were amplified and sequenced. RT-PCR was first run with HTBI primers, then multiplex PCR in a second round. Via MiXCR, TCRdb re-called the multiplex PCR reads, giving one row per CDR3 protein. The table records 500,000 to 700,000 distinct CDR3 sequences, under 45% of them present only once. The material sequenced was peripheral blood or thyroid tissue (not recorded which). The receptors here all came from an adult man with Graves' hyperthyroidism.

This clonotype has a handful of counts. Written as DNA, the CDR3 is TGTGCCAGCAGTTACGGGGCAGGGGTTGGAAACACCATATATTTT. It encodes CASSYGAGVGNTIYF. This chain connects TRBV6-5 to TRBJ1-3; tentatively, D is TRBD1 (6 bases). V was pared by 2 bases and J by 3 bases, with 11 bases between. From germline, CDR1 is MNHEY and CDR2 SVGAGI. The length of the CDR3 is 15 residues.

This clonotype was observed many times. This chain links TRBV27 with TRBJ2-6; D is unclear. In germline, CDR1 is MNHEY, CDR2 SMNVEV (reference sequence). The CDR3 has 16 amino acids. Deletions cut 3 bases from V and 0 bases from J, with 9 bases between. The CDR3 sequence: CASSFVVLSGANVLTF. The CDR3 DNA follows: TGTGCCAGCAGTTTTGTAGTCCTCTCTGGGGCCAACGTCCTGACTTTC.